The 25 T cell receptor beta chains given below trace back to one sample, sequenced in a study of OX40 agonist ivuxolimab in advanced cancers. Method: immunoSEQ multiplex PCR; TCRdb's copy keeps in-frame clones and lacks some. The sample shows about 62,000 clones, 70% to 90% of them seen only once. Sequenced material: CD4+ or CD8+ T cells sorted from blood, taken in a trial of the OX40 agonist ivuxolimab. These receptors came from an adult with an advanced solid tumor such as melanoma, head and neck, liver or kidney cancer.

This clone was detected a few times. The rearrangement uses TRBV29-1 and TRBJ1-2; tentatively, D is TRBD1 (6 bases). V gave up 7 bases and J gave up 6 bases, with 21 bases separating them. Germline V lookup: CDR1 SQVTM, CDR2 ANQGSEA. The CDR3 consists of 14 residues. CDR3 coding DNA: TGCAGCGGAGAGACACAGGGAGCGAATGATGGCTACACCTTC. This translates into CSGETQGANDGYTF.

V gene TRBV28 combines with J gene TRBJ1-2; tentative D call: TRBD1 (6 bases). The germline V gene encodes CDR1 MDHEN and CDR2 SYDVKM. CDR3 length equals 15 residues. Trimming took 10 bases from V and 6 from J, leaving 24 bases between them. CDR3 protein: CAIARLGGGGNGYTF. The DNA of the CDR3 is TGTGCCATAGCTCGGTTGGGGGGAGGGGGAAATGGCTACACCTTC.

This clone has just one count. The chain employs TRBV9 and TRBJ2-2, with 12 positions matching TRBD2. Germline CDR1 and CDR2: SGDLS and YYNGEE. The CDR3 has 15 amino acids. The J segment lost 5 bases and the V segment lost 5 bases, leaving 4 bases of the junction unmatched. CDR3 sequence: CASRWTSGETGELFF. CDR3 coding DNA: TGTGCCAGCAGATGGACTAGCGGGGAAACCGGGGAGCTGTTTTTT.

The chain has TRBV10-3 and TRBJ1-1, with no clear D. Per germline, CDR1 ENHRY and CDR2 SYGVKD. Trimming stripped 4 bases from V and 7 bases from J, with 10 bases between. The CDR3 extends over 12 amino acids. CDR3: CAISAIENEAFF. In DNA, the CDR3 is TGTGCCATCAGTGCCATCGAAAATGAAGCTTTCTTT.

This chain uses TRBV27 with TRBJ2-7; D remains ambiguous. Germline values: CDR1 MNHEY, CDR2 SMNVEV (reference sequence). V gave up 4 bases and J gave up 3 bases, with 10 bases separating them. This CDR3 is 13 amino acids long. CDR3 sequence (DNA): TGTGCCAGCAGTTATTCCACCAGCTACGAGCAGTACTTC. Its protein is CASSYSTSYEQYF.

The gene calls are TRBV28 and TRBJ2-7, with a tentative D call TRBD1 (6 bases). This CDR3 contains 17 residues. Germline CDR1 reads MDHEN; CDR2 reads SYDVKM. The V end lost 6 bases, the J end lost 3 bases, and 24 bases lay between the germline ends. CDR3 in amino acids: CASSPVGRGFTIYEQYF. Written as DNA, the CDR3 is TGTGCCAGCAGCCCTGTCGGCAGGGGATTTACAATCTACGAGCAGTACTTC.

The V call is TRBV28, the J call TRBJ1-1; possible D gene TRBD1, 5 bases. V was pared by 2 bases and J by 3 bases, with 13 bases between. The CDR3 spans 15 residues. Germline assignment: CDR1 MDHEN and CDR2 SYDVKM. CDR3 sequence reads: CASSLPRTSYTEAFF. Here the CDR3 DNA reads TGTGCCAGCAGTTTACCCAGGACATCGTACACTGAAGCTTTCTTT.

V and J are TRBV9 and TRBJ2-2, with no clear D. The CDR3 is 14 residues long. Germline V CDR1 and CDR2: SGDLS, YYNGEE. The germline V and J ends were trimmed by 4 bases and 2 bases, with 9 bases remaining between them. The CDR3 region has the DNA TGTGCCAGCAGCTCCTCGGCCAACACCGGGGAGCTGTTTTTT. This codes for CASSSSANTGELFF. Full variable domain (missing parts from reference TRBV9 and TRBJ2-2): DSGVTQTPKHLITATGQRVTLRCSPRSGDLSVYWYQQSLDQGLQFLIQYYNGEERAKGNILERFSAQQFPDLHSELNLSSLELGDSALYFCASSSSANTGELFFGEGSRLTVL.

This chain links TRBV7-9 with TRBJ1-2; weak D call: TRBD1 (6 bases). Germline CDR1 and CDR2: SEHNR and FQNEAQ (reference sequence). Trimming pared 1 base from V and 0 bases from J, leaving 12 bases between. This CDR3 contains 16 residues. The CDR3 DNA is TGTGCCAGCAGCTTAGGGGGGGACACCTCTAACTATGGCTACACCTTC. Its protein product is CASSLGGDTSNYGYTF.

The genes are TRBV27 and TRBJ1-5; no clear D. The CDR3 has 14 residues. Germline CDR1 and CDR2: MNHEY and SMNVEV (reference sequence). V was pared by 2 bases and J by 4 bases, with 9 bases between. The CDR3 is CASSLAGRNQPQHF. CDR3 nucleotides: TGTGCCAGCAGTTTAGCGGGTCGTAATCAGCCCCAGCATTTT.

The CDR3 loop is CASAQGGTGYTF. CDR3 nucleotides: TGTGCCAGCGCACAGGGAGGAACAGGCTACACCTTC. The genes are TRBV6-5 and TRBJ1-2, with D perhaps matching TRBD1 (6 bases). The CDR3 loop spans 12 amino acids. The V end was cut by 8 bases, the J end by 8 bases, with 15 bases between. The germline CDR1 and CDR2 sequences are MNHEY and SVGAGI.

This clone was detected once. The J gene is TRBJ1-3, the V gene TRBV28, with D perhaps TRBD1 (5 bases). The CDR3 totals 16 residues. Germline V lookup: CDR1 MDHEN, CDR2 SYDVKM. Trimming removed 2 bases from V and 0 bases from J, with 11 bases in between. CDR3 sequence reads: CASSLGGRGSGNTIYF. The CDR3 coding sequence is TGTGCCAGCAGTTTAGGGGGGAGAGGCTCTGGAAACACCATATATTTT.

The genes are TRBV28 and TRBJ1-1, with TRBD1 as a possible D gene (6 bases). Germline V gene lookup returns CDR1 MDHEN and CDR2 SYDVKM. The CDR3 has 14 residues. V lost 3 bases and J lost 1, with 9 bases in between. The CDR3 DNA is TGTGCCAGCAGTTTGGGACACCAGAACACTGAAGCTTTCTTT. Translation: CASSLGHQNTEAFF.

CDR3: CASSTSSGTSGRLYEQYF. Written as DNA, the CDR3 is TGTGCCAGTAGTACCAGCTCCGGGACTAGCGGGAGGCTATACGAGCAGTACTTC. The V gene is TRBV19, the J gene TRBJ2-7; 15 nucleotides align to TRBD2. V lost 4 bases to trimming and J lost 4 bases; unmatched junction nucleotides: 11. This CDR3 spans 18 amino acids. Germline V CDR1 and CDR2: LNHDA, SQIVND (reference sequence).

The chain is built from TRBV9 and TRBJ1-3; D ambiguous. CDR1 and CDR2 from the germline V gene are SGDLS and YYNGEE. V gave up 0 bases and J gave up 1 base, with 11 bases separating them. The CDR3 has 16 residues. CDR3 sequence reads: CASSVEPGKSGNTIYF. In DNA form, the CDR3 reads TGTGCCAGCAGCGTAGAACCGGGGAAGTCTGGAAACACCATATATTTT.

This clone was seen only once. The rearrangement joins TRBV7-9 to TRBJ1-4; TRBD1 is a possible D gene (5 bases). The CDR3 has 13 amino acids. The V end lost 5 bases, the J end lost 8 bases, and 12 bases lay between the germline ends. Germline lookup yields CDR1 SEHNR and CDR2 FQNEAQ (reference sequence). The CDR3 coding sequence is TGTGCCAGCAGCGGTCAGGGCCGGGAAAAACTGTTTTTT. Protein sequence: CASSGQGREKLFF.

As regards this clone: The likely explanation is a read error, given a far larger clone one base away. The chain carries TRBV5-2 and TRBJ1-1. TRBV5-2 is flagged as a pseudogene. The CDR3 length is 16 residues. This CDR3 is CASSPLGESLKTEAFF. The CDR3 nucleotides read TGTGCCAGCAGCCCTCTAGGCGAGTCCCTGAAGACTGAAGCTTTCTTT.

In the case of this clone: Additional DNA sequences in this sample encode the identical CDR3. The J gene is TRBJ2-7, the V gene TRBV5-1; 8 positions agree with TRBD2. The germline CDR1 and CDR2 sequences are SGHRS and YFSETQ. There are 14 residues in the CDR3. V was clipped by 4 bases and J by 0 bases; unmatched bases: 3. The DNA for the CDR3 is TGCGCCAGCAGCCTCAGCGGGGGCTCCTACGAGCAGTACTTC. Protein product: CASSLSGGSYEQYF.

This chain connects TRBV27 to TRBJ2-5; 11 nucleotides align to TRBD1. The DNA end lines up better with TRBJ2-7; the J call may be wrong. The CDR3 is 15 residues long. The germline CDR1 and CDR2 sequences are MNHEY and SMNVEV (reference sequence). The CDR3 DNA reads TGTGCCAGCAGACCGGGGACAGGGGGATACGACGAGCAGTACTTC. Translated: CASRPGTGGYDEQYF.

V gene TRBV11-1 combines with J gene TRBJ2-1; TRBD2 matches 7 bases. V shed 5 bases and J 8 bases; nucleotides not matched to a gene: 12. CDR3 size: 15 residues. Germline CDR1 is SGHAT and CDR2 is FQDESV (reference sequence). For the CDR3, the DNA is TGTGCCAGCAGCGCAGGAAGGGGAGGGTGGGATGAGCAGTTCTTC. It translates to CASSAGRGGWDEQFF.

The CDR3: CASSLGASGRIVDEQFF. The CDR3 nucleotides read TGCGCCAGCAGCTTGGGAGCTAGCGGGAGGATTGTGGATGAGCAGTTCTTC. J is TRBJ2-1 and V is TRBV5-1; TRBD2 agrees at 11 bases. The CDR3 has 17 amino acids. Germline V gives CDR1 SGHRS, CDR2 YFSETQ. The junction had 10 bases not matched to a gene; V was cut back by 0 bases and J by 8 bases. Looking up the rest from reference TRBV5-1 and TRBJ2-1 gives the full variable domain: KAGVTQTPRYLIKTRGQQVTLSCSPISGHRSVSWYQQTPGQGLQFLFEYFSETQRNKGNFPGRFSGRQFSNSRSEMNVSTLELGDSALYLCASSLGASGRIVDEQFFGPGTRLTVL.

CDR3 in DNA: TGTGCCAGCAGTTTATCGACTAGCGGGAGTCAAGATACGCAGTATTTT. This gives the protein CASSLSTSGSQDTQYF. The rearrangement links TRBV27 to TRBJ2-3; 12 nucleotides agree with TRBD2. V shed 0 bases, J shed 5 bases, and the junction held 3 bases outside the gene matches. The germline gives CDR1 MNHEY, CDR2 SMNVEV (reference sequence). CDR3 length equals 16 residues.

The chain combines TRBV19 with TRBJ2-7; a possible D gene is TRBD1 (6 bases). V dropped 0 bases and J dropped 7 bases, with 16 bases sitting between them. CDR1 and CDR2 from the germline V gene are LNHDA and SQIVND (reference sequence). The CDR3 runs to 15 residues. The CDR3 nucleotides read TGTGCCAGTAGTATAGACGCGAGCAGGGGCTTGGAGCAGTACTTC. The encoded protein is CASSIDASRGLEQYF.

The V and J genes are TRBV28 and TRBJ1-1; 11 bases line up with TRBD1. The V and J ends lost 8 bases and 5 bases, in that order; junction bases with no gene match: 7. Germline CDR1 MDHEN, CDR2 SYDVKM. The CDR3 consists of 14 residues. The CDR3 DNA reads TGTGCCAGCGGGGACAGGGGGTTTTCGACTGAAGCTTTCTTT. This encodes CASGDRGFSTEAFF.

The chain is built from TRBV9 and TRBJ2-3; D ambiguous. The V gene's germline CDR1 is SGDLS and CDR2 YYNGEE. This CDR3 has 15 residues. Trimming left V 0 bases short and J 6 bases short, with 14 bases between. The CDR3 here is CASSVGAPSRDTQYF. In DNA form, the CDR3 reads TGTGCCAGCAGCGTAGGGGCCCCTTCAAGGGATACGCAGTATTTT.